This TCR beta chain was identified in a study of T cell repertoires and leukemia-associated antigens. Overall study findings and caveats: Expanded clones' antigen specificity and function were not directly tested.

By share, this clonotype counts as medium-sized. The target antigen is unknown. TCRdb redid the calling of the 5' RACE reads with MiXCR, one entry per CDR3 protein. The sample lists about 10,000 distinct CDR3 sequences, around 40% occurring once. The V and J ends lost 6 bases and 8 bases respectively, with 19 bases between them. This CDR3 is built from 13 residues. Germline V lookup: CDR1 SQVTM, CDR2 ANQGSEA. This TCR was recovered from a female donor in good health. Sequences were obtained from CD3+ T cells sorted from blood and cultured. The chain couples TRBV29-1 to TRBJ1-2; a possible D gene is TRBD1 (5 bases). For the CDR3, the DNA is TGCAGCGTCGAAAGGATGGGACTAGGAGGCTACACCTTC. Its translation is CSVERMGLGGYTF.